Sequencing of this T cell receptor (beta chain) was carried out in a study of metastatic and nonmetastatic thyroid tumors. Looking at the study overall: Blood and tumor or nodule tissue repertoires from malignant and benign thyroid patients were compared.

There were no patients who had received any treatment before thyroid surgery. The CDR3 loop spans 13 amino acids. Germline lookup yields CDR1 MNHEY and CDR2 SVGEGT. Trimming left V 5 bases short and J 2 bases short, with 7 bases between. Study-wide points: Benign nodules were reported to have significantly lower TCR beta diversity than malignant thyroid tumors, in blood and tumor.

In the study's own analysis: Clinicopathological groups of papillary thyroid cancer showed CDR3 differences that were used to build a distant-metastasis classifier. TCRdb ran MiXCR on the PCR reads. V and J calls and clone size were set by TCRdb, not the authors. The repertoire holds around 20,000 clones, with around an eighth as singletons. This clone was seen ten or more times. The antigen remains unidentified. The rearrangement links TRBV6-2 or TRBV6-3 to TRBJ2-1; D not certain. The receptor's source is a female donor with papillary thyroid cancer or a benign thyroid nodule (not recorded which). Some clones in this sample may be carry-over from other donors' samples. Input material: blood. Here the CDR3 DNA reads TGTGCCAGCAGTCTCCCCGCCTACAATGAGCAGTTCTTC. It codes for CASSLPAYNEQFF.